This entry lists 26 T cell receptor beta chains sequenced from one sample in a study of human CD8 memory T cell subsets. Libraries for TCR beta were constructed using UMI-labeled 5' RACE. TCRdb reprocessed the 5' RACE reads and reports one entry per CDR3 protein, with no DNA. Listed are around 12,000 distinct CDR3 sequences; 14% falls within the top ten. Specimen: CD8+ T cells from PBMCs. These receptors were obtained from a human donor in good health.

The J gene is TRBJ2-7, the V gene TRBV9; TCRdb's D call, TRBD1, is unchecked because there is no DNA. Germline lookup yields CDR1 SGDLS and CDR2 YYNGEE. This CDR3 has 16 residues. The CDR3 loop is CASSAPPDRPIYEQYF.

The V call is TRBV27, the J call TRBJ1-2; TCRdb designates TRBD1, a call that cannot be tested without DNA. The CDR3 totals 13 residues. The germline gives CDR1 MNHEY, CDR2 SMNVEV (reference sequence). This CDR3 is CASTTGGGYGYTF.

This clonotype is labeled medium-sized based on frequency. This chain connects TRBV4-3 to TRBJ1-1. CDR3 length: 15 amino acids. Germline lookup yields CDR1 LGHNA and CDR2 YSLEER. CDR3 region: CASSQDVRMNTEAFF.

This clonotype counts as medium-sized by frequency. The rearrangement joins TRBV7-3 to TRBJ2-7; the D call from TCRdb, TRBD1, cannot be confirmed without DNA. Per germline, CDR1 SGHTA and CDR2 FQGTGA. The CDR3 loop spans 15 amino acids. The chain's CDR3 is CASSLTSGQGSEQYF.

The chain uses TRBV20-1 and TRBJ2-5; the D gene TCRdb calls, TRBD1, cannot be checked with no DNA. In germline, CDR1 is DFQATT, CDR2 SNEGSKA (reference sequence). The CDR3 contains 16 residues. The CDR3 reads CSAPGGRDSTQETQYF.

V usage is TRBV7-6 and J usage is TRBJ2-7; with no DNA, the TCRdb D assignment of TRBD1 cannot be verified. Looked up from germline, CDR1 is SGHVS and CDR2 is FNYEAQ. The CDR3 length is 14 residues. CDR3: CASSLIAQDREQYF.

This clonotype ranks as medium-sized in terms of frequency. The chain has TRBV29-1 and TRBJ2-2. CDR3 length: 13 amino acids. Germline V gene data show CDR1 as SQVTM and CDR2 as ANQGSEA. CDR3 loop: CSVGTANTGELFF.

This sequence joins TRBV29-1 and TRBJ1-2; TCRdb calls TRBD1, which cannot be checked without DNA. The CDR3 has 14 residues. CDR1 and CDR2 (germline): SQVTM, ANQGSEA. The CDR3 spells CSVFGQGHNYGYTF.

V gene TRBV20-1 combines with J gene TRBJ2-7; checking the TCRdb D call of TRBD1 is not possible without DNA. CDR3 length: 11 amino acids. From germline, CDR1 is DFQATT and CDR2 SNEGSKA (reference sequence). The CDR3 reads CSASRGNEQYF.

CDR3 amino acids: CSAREPGAPIAPNYGYTF. The chain carries TRBV20-1 and TRBJ1-2; as DNA is missing, the TRBD1 call by TCRdb cannot be tested. Germline loops: CDR1 DFQATT, CDR2 SNEGSKA (reference sequence). The CDR3 totals 18 residues.

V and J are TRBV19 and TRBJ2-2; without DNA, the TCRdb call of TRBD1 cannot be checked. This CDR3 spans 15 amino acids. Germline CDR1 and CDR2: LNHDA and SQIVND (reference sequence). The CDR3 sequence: CASNHPTGVTGELFF.

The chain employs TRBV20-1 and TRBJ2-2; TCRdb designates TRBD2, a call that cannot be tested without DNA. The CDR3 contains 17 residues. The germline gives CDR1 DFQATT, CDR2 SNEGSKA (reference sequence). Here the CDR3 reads CSARLTSGRAYTGELFF.

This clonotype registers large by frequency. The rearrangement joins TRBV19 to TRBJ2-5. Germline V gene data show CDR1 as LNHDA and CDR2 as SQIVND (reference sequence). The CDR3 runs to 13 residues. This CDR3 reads CASSYSLSESQYF.

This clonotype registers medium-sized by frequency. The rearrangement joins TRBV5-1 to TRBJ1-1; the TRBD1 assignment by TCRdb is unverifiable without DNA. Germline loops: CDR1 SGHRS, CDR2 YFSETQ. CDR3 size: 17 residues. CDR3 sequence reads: CASSLPAGGAGDTEAFF. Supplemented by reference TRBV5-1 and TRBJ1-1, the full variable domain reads KAGVTQTPRYLIKTRGQQVTLSCSPISGHRSVSWYQQTPGQGLQFLFEYFSETQRNKGNFPGRFSGRQFSNSRSEMNVSTLELGDSALYLCASSLPAGGAGDTEAFFGQGTRLTVV.

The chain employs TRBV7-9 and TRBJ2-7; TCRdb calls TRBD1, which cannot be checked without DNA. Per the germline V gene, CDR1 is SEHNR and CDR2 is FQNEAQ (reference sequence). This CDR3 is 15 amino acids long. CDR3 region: CASSLALTGRDEQYF.

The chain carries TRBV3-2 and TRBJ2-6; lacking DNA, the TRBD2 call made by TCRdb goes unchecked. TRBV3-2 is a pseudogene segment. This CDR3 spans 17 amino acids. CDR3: CASALRADCSGANVLTF.

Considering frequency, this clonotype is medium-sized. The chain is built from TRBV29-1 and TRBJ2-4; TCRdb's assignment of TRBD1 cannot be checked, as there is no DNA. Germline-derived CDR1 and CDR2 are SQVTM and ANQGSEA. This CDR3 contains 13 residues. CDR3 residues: CSVEGGAVNIQYF.

The CDR3: CASSFGRGYRFEAFF. The chain has TRBV28 and TRBJ1-1; absent DNA, TCRdb's TRBD1 call cannot be checked. The germline gives CDR1 MDHEN, CDR2 SYDVKM. The CDR3 sequence is 15 residues long.

CDR3 protein: CASSQGAGGLSYNEQFF. The chain employs TRBV4-1 and TRBJ2-1; TCRdb picks TRBD1, but there is no DNA to check that call. Germline loops: CDR1 MGHRA, CDR2 YSYEKL. CDR3 length equals 17 residues.

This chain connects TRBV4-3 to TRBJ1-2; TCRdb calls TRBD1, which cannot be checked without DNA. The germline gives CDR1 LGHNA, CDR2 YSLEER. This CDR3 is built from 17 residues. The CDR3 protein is CASSQGSWETGDYGYTF.

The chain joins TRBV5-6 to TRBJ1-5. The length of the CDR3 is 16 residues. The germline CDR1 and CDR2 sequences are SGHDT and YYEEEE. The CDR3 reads CASSLAGRAGGQPQHF.

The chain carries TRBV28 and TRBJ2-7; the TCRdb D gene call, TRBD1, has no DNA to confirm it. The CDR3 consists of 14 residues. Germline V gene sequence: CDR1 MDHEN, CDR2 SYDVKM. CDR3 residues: CASMQGQGTYEQYF.

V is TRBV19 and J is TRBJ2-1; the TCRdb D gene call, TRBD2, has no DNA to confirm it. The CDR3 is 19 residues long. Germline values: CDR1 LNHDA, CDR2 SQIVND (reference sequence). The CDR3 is CASSIGPFKVGEISNEQFF.

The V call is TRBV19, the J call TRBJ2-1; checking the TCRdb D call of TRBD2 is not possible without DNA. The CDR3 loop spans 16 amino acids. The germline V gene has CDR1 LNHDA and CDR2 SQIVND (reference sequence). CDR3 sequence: CASSVGEGHSHNEQFF.

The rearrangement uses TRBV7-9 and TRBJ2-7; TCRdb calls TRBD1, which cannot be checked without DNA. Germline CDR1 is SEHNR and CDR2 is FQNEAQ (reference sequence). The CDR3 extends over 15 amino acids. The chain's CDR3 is CASSSGPEDTRRQYF.

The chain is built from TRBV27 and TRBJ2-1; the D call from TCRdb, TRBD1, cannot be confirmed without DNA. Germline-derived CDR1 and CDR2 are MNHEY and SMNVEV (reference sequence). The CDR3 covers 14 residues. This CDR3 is CASSFGQGISEQFF.